The entry below gives a single T cell receptor (beta chain) sequence along with its context. Its matching antigen is unknown. This entry is derived from a study of cytomegalovirus exposure and HLA in healthy donors. Study results and limitations: Using a false discovery rate of 0.05, a later analysis showed that approximately 18,000 TCR beta sequences were associated with HLA alleles.

The CDR3 spans 13 residues. V dropped 5 bases and J dropped 1 base, with 8 bases sitting between them. The germline V gene encodes CDR1 SGHTA and CDR2 FQGTGA. 13 Jbeta primers and 60 Vbeta primers were used for the PCR. The assay was immunoSEQ multiplex PCR, and TCRdb's table has in-frame clones only and misses some. In the table there are about 170,000 clones, under 90% of which are singletons. The sequence derives from a man aged 30 to 39 in good health and CMV-seropositive. V usage is TRBV7-3 and J usage is TRBJ1-1; D gene uncertain. Sample: PBMCs. CDR3 bases: TGTGCCAGCAGCAGCTACGGGAACACTGAAGCTTTCTTT. Its protein product is CASSSYGNTEAFF.